One and the same sample provided the 30 T cell receptor beta chains below, sequenced in a study of blood T cells in healthy people across ages. The use of a sample-barcoded 5' primer and a J-beta primer mix characterized a second PCR of about 6 to 11 cycles. Via MiXCR, TCRdb re-called the 5' RACE reads, giving one row per CDR3 protein. The sample contains fewer than 2 million distinct CDR3 sequences, 30% to 40% of which appear only once. Source material: blood. All receptors come from a human donor in good health.

The rearrangement uses TRBV7-2 and TRBJ1-2; D gene uncertain. The CDR3 totals 14 residues. From germline, CDR1 is SGHTA and CDR2 FQGNSA. The V and J ends lost 1 base and 8 bases respectively, with 14 bases between them. CDR3 DNA sequence: TGTGCCAGCAGCTTAGATGTGGGCACACGCGGCTACACCTTC. Amino acids: CASSLDVGTRGYTF.

This clonotype was observed a handful of times. V gene TRBV4-3 combines with J gene TRBJ2-3; D uncertain. Germline CDR1 reads LGHNA; CDR2 reads YSLEER. The CDR3 is 16 residues long. With 4 bases removed from V and 0 bases from J, the gap between germline ends came to 14 bases. CDR3 region: CASSLQRRPSTDTQYF. Here the CDR3 DNA reads TGCGCCAGCAGCCTCCAGAGGCGGCCAAGCACAGATACGCAGTATTTT.

The chain uses TRBV4-1 and TRBJ2-7; D is unclear. The germline gives CDR1 MGHRA, CDR2 YSYEKL. V was clipped by 1 base and J by 5 bases, with 15 bases between them. The CDR3 loop spans 15 amino acids. CDR3 DNA: TGCGCCAGCAGCCAAGCTGCTGGTACAGCCCACGAGCAGTACTTC. It yields the protein CASSQAAGTAHEQYF.

The chain links TRBV7-9 to TRBJ1-1; 8 nucleotides align to TRBD1. Germline V gene sequence: CDR1 SEHNR, CDR2 FQNEAQ (reference sequence). The CDR3 consists of 13 residues. V lost 5 bases to trimming and J lost 7 bases; unmatched junction nucleotides: 6. The CDR3 here is CASSPDRVGEAFF. Here the CDR3 DNA reads TGTGCCAGCAGCCCGGACAGGGTGGGTGAAGCTTTCTTT. The full variable domain, its missing parts supplied by reference TRBV7-9 and TRBJ1-1, is DTGVSQNPRHKITKRGQNVTFRCDPISEHNRLYWYRQTLGQGPEFLTYFQNEAQLEKSRLLSDRFSAERPKGSFSTLEIQRTEQGDSAMYLCASSPDRVGEAFFGQGTRLTVV.

This chain connects TRBV4-2 to TRBJ2-7; D not certain. The CDR3 is 14 residues long. The germline V gene encodes CDR1 LGHNA and CDR2 YNFKEQ. Between the trimmed V and J ends, which lost 0 bases and 1 base, there was a span of 7 bases. CDR3 coding DNA: TGTGCCAGCAGCCAAGAGCTCCGGTCCTACGAGCAGTACTTC. Protein: CASSQELRSYEQYF.

The chain couples TRBV3-1 to TRBJ1-3, with D perhaps TRBD1 (5 bases). V lost 1 base, J lost 5 bases, and 9 bases lay in between. The CDR3 loop spans 14 amino acids. The germline V gene encodes CDR1 LGHDT and CDR2 YNNKEL (reference sequence). This CDR3 is CASSQGGSRNTIYF. The CDR3 nucleotides read TGTGCCAGCAGCCAAGGGGGGTCCAGAAACACCATATATTTT.

This clonotype was seen more than once but under ten times. In DNA form, the CDR3 reads TGTGCCAGCAGCAATACAGGGGGCTCCTACGAGCAGTACTTC. It encodes CASSNTGGSYEQYF. The genes are TRBV7-2 and TRBJ2-7; the match to TRBD1 covers 8 bases. V gave up 5 bases and J gave up 0 bases; unmatched junction bases: 3. Germline V gives CDR1 SGHTA, CDR2 FQGNSA. This CDR3 spans 14 amino acids.

The rearrangement uses TRBV27 and TRBJ2-4; 8 bases are shared with TRBD2. The end of the DNA aligns better with TRBJ2-7, so the J call may be wrong. The CDR3 spans 16 residues. Germline assignment: CDR1 MNHEY and CDR2 SMNVEV (reference sequence). The CDR3 here is CASSLKGGGLSFEQYF. CDR3 DNA: TGTGCCAGCAGTTTAAAGGGCGGGGGGCTGAGTTTCGAGCAGTACTTC.

This clonotype was found many times. V and J are TRBV12-3 or TRBV12-4 and TRBJ2-7, with D unresolved. This CDR3 spans 11 amino acids. V was pared by 6 bases and J by 5 bases, with 8 bases between. The CDR3 DNA follows: TGTGCCAGCAGCTTTCTCGACGAGCAGTACTTC. Residues: CASSFLDEQYF.

The chain uses TRBV20-1 and TRBJ2-5; TRBD1 agrees at 7 bases. The end of the DNA fits TRBJ2-7 better, so the J call may be wrong. The CDR3 length is 14 residues. Germline V gives CDR1 DFQATT, CDR2 SNEGSKA (reference sequence). The CDR3 region is CSVPRQGGPYEQYF. CDR3 nucleotide sequence: TGCAGTGTTCCCCGACAGGGCGGACCCTACGAGCAGTACTTC.

This clonotype showed up just a few times. One junction end disagrees with the germline gene, perhaps due to a read error. The genes are TRBV7-2 and TRBJ1-5; a possible D gene is TRBD1 (5 bases). Germline values: CDR1 SGHTA, CDR2 FQGNSA. CDR3 size: 15 residues. This CDR3 is CASSLQGGSNRPQHF. In nucleotides, the CDR3 is TGTGCCAGCAGCTTACAGGGTGGTAGCAATCGGCCCCAGCATTTT.

In its sample, this clonotype was seen a few times. This chain links TRBV9 with TRBJ1-6; D call uncertain. Looked up from germline, CDR1 is SGDLS and CDR2 is YYNGEE. With 2 bases removed from V and 10 bases from J, the gap between germline ends came to 13 bases. This CDR3 comprises 14 residues. The CDR3 nucleotides read TGTGCCAGCAGCGTGACAACCCCTGGGTCACCCCTCCACTTT. Amino acids: CASSVTTPGSPLHF.

The chain has TRBV27 and TRBJ2-7; D gene ambiguous. Germline values: CDR1 MNHEY, CDR2 SMNVEV (reference sequence). Trimming stripped 4 bases from V and 10 bases from J, with 17 bases between. This CDR3 is 13 amino acids long. This chain's CDR3 is CASSSMSFLAQYF. The CDR3 DNA follows: TGTGCCAGCAGTTCTATGTCATTTCTGGCCCAGTACTTC.

DNA of the CDR3: TGTGCCAGCAGTACAGGGGCGTCCTATGGCTACACCTTC. Protein product: CASSTGASYGYTF. J is TRBJ1-2 and V is TRBV12-3 or TRBV12-4; 7 nucleotides align to TRBD1. The CDR3 is 13 residues long. Losses at the gene ends were 5 bases for V and 4 bases for J; bases not matched to a gene: 4.

On this clonotype: With a much larger clone just one base away, this may be a read error. This sequence joins TRBV7-9 and TRBJ1-2; tentatively, D is TRBD1 (5 bases). Trimming took 3 bases from V and 6 from J, leaving 11 bases between them. The CDR3 consists of 13 residues. From germline, CDR1 is SEHNR and CDR2 FQNEAQ (reference sequence). This chain's CDR3 is CASSFGGDHGYTF. In DNA, the CDR3 is TGTGCCAGCAGCTTTGGAGGGGACCATGGCTACACCTTC.

With respect to this clonotype: A much larger clone sits a single nucleotide away, making a read error possible. The chain is built from TRBV7-3 and TRBJ2-3; TRBD2 aligns across 7 bases. The CDR3 has 16 amino acids. Germline CDR1 SGHTA, CDR2 FQGTGA. Trimming cost V 7 bases and J 0 bases; bases outside gene matches: 10. The CDR3 region is CASNWVGGGSTDTQYF. CDR3 nucleotide sequence: TGTGCCAGCAACTGGGTCGGCGGGGGTAGCACAGATACGCAGTATTTT.

V and J are TRBV3-1 and TRBJ2-7; 7 bases fit TRBD1. V lost 2 bases and J lost 4; bases outside the gene matches: 8. The germline CDR1 and CDR2 sequences are LGHDT and YNNKEL (reference sequence). This CDR3 contains 15 residues. In nucleotides, the CDR3 is TGTGCCAGCAGCCAATCTTCGACAGGGCGATACGAGCAGTACTTC. It specifies CASSQSSTGRYEQYF.

The gene calls are TRBV18 and TRBJ2-1; no definite D call. V was clipped by 3 bases and J by 5 bases, with 14 bases between them. Germline CDR1 reads KGHSH; CDR2 reads LQKENI. This CDR3 region has 15 residues. CDR3 protein: CASSPISSGDNEQFF. The CDR3 coding sequence is TGTGCCAGCTCACCCATAAGCAGTGGGGACAATGAGCAGTTCTTC.

The chain uses TRBV20-1 and TRBJ1-2, with 8 bases lining up with TRBD1. V lost 6 bases, J lost 2 bases, and 5 bases stayed unmatched. The CDR3 spans 13 residues. Germline V gives CDR1 DFQATT, CDR2 SNEGSKA (reference sequence). DNA for the CDR3: TGCAGTGCCACGACAGGGGAGAACTATGGCTACACCTTC. Translating it yields CSATTGENYGYTF.

J is TRBJ1-1 and V is TRBV20-1; D is unclear. Trimming took off 4 bases at V and 4 bases at J, with 10 bases between the two ends. The CDR3 contains 12 residues. Germline V gives CDR1 DFQATT, CDR2 SNEGSKA (reference sequence). The CDR3 DNA reads TGCAGTGCTATCCGAATGGGCACTGAAGCTTTCTTT. This gives the protein CSAIRMGTEAFF.

This clonotype was counted a few times. The chain carries TRBV20-1 and TRBJ2-4; tentative D call: TRBD2 (5 bases). CDR1 is DFQATT and CDR2 is SNEGSKA in the germline V gene (reference sequence). CDR3 length equals 13 residues. V lost 6 bases, J lost 4 bases, and 13 bases lay in between. This chain's CDR3 is CSAGRDLKNIQYF. CDR3 nucleotides: TGCAGTGCGGGCCGGGATTTGAAAAACATTCAGTACTTC.

The chain recombines TRBV6-6 with TRBJ1-2; TRBD1 matches 8 bases. Trimming at V came to 0 bases and at J to 7 bases, leaving 4 bases not matched to a gene. The CDR3 runs to 14 residues. CDR1 is MNHNY and CDR2 is SVGAGI in the germline V gene (reference sequence). The CDR3 loop reads CASSYSDRGGGYTF. CDR3 bases: TGTGCCAGCAGTTACTCCGACAGGGGAGGTGGCTACACCTTC.

This clonotype was counted ten times or more. The V call is TRBV5-4, the J call TRBJ2-6; possible D gene TRBD1, 6 bases. V was cut by 3 bases and J by 4 bases, with 11 bases left in between. The germline V gene has CDR1 SGHNT and CDR2 YYREEE (reference sequence). The CDR3 contains 15 residues. CDR3 in DNA: TGTGCCAGCAGCTCTCCAGGGGCCGGGGCCAACGTCCTGACTTTC. Residues: CASSSPGAGANVLTF.

The chain recombines TRBV4-3 with TRBJ2-3; 7 bases fit TRBD2. This CDR3 contains 15 residues. The trim removed 4 bases at V and 4 bases at J, leaving 8 bases unmatched. Germline CDR1 is LGHNA and CDR2 is YSLEER. Here the CDR3 reads CASSPGLHGADTQYF. CDR3 sequence (DNA): TGCGCCAGCAGCCCGGGACTACATGGGGCAGATACGCAGTATTTT.

The rearrangement joins TRBV28 to TRBJ1-2; 7 bases agree with TRBD1. J was trimmed by 3 bases and V by 8 bases; bases with no gene match: 3. The germline V gene encodes CDR1 MDHEN and CDR2 SYDVKM. There are 12 residues in the CDR3. The CDR3: CASGDRHYGYTF. CDR3 sequence (DNA): TGTGCCAGCGGGGACAGACACTATGGCTACACCTTC.

The V call is TRBV5-6, the J call TRBJ2-4; 11 nucleotides agree with TRBD2. The end of the DNA fits TRBJ2-7 better, so the J call may be wrong. The germline gives CDR1 SGHDT, CDR2 YYEEEE. CDR3 size: 14 residues. The DNA of the CDR3 is TGTGCCAGCAGCGTGACTAGCGGGGAATACGAGCAGTACTTC. As protein: CASSVTSGEYEQYF.

This clonotype was recorded once. This chain connects TRBV5-1 to TRBJ2-3, with D perhaps assigned TRBD1 or TRBD2 (5 bases each). V dropped 0 bases and J dropped 5 bases, with 16 bases sitting between them. This CDR3 contains 16 residues. Germline V gene lookup returns CDR1 SGHRS and CDR2 YFSETQ. CDR3 coding DNA: TGCGCCAGCAGCTTGGCGGCCAGGGAGATGGTAGATACGCAGTATTTT. Its protein is CASSLAAREMVDTQYF.

The gene calls are TRBV27 and TRBJ1-2, with a tentative D call TRBD1 (5 bases). CDR3 length: 14 amino acids. Deletions cut 5 bases from V and 6 bases from J, with 16 bases between. The germline V gene has CDR1 MNHEY and CDR2 SMNVEV (reference sequence). CDR3 sequence: CASSSSRVIDGYTF. CDR3 DNA: TGTGCCAGCAGTAGCTCCAGGGTTATCGATGGCTACACCTTC.

Of note for this clonotype: Given the absence of the conserved phenylalanine or tryptophan at the CDR3 end, a read error is likely. The chain is built from TRBV28 and TRBJ2-1, with 9 bases matching TRBD2. Trimming at V came to 3 bases and at J to 9 bases, leaving 12 bases not matched to a gene. Germline V gene sequence: CDR1 MDHEN, CDR2 SYDVKM. The CDR3 contains 16 residues. DNA for the CDR3: TGTGCCAGCAGTTTGCGGGGGGGCGGCTATCGAGGTGAGCAGTTCGTC. It codes for CASSLRGGGYRGEQFV.

The gene calls are TRBV20-1 and TRBJ1-2; D not certain. CDR1 and CDR2 (germline): DFQATT, SNEGSKA (reference sequence). This CDR3 is built from 14 residues. V gave up 0 bases and J gave up 0 bases, with 8 bases separating them. Written as DNA, the CDR3 is TGCAGTGCTAGAGACGGTCTAGCTAACTATGGCTACACCTTC. This encodes CSARDGLANYGYTF.